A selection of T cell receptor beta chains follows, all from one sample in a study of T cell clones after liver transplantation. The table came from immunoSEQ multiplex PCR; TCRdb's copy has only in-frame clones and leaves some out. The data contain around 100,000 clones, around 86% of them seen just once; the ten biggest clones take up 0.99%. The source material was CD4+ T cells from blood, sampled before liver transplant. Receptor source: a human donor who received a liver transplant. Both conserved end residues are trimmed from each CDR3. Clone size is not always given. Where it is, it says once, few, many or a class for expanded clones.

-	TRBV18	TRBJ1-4	ASSPRGGGANEKLF
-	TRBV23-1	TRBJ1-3	ASIWSQQGSNNGNTIY
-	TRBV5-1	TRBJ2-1	ASSASGSFNNEQF
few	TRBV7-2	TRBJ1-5	ASSLVGGGTSNQPQH
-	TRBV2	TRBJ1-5	ASRGGRGNQPQH
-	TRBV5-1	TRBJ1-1	ASSPRTTNTEAF
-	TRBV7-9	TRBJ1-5	ASSLDGSSRQPQH
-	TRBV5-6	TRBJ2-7	ASSSGVLGEQY
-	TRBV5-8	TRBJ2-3	ASSLAEGTDTQY
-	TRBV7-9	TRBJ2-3	ASSLGVTNIITDTQY
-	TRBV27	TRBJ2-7	ASSPRGASDYEQY
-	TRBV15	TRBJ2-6	ATSSGQELSGANVLT
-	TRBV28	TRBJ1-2	ASSPSAGYGYT
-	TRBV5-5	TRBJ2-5	ASSLKGVQETQY
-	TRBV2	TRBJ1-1	ASSARGPSGTEAF
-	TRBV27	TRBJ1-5	ASSSDGPYSNQPQH
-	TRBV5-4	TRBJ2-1	ASSSGVFDEQF
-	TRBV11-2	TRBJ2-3	ASSLTSGGSSTDTQY
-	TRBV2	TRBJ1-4	ASTNWGRGNEKLF
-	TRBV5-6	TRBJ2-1	ASRRGLADSYNEQF
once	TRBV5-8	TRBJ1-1	ASSLDRGRKSAF
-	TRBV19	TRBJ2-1	ASSMPGLVGNEQF
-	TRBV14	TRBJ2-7	ASSQGQGRRNEQY
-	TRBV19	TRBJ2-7	ASSIRTDYEQY
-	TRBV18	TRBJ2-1	ASSVDRGAYNEQF
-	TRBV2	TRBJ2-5	ASKRGRGETQY
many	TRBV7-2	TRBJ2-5	ASSITPQETQY
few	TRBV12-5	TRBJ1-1	ASGLGPGRGDAF
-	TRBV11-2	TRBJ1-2	ASSPQGNGYT
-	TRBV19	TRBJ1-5	ASKGTGYSQPQH
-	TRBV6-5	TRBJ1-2	ASSYSNVAARGYT
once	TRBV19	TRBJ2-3	ASRDRGSTDTQY
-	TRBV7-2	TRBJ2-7	ASSLGRGGSEQY
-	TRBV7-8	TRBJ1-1	ASSLGRGRKGTEAF
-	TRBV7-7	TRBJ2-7	ASSFTPLGEQY
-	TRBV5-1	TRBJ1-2	ASSKQGMDGYT
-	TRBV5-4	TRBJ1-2	ASSLEGSGYT
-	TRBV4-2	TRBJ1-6	ASSQDRGNSPLH
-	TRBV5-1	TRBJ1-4	ASRPGGNEKLF
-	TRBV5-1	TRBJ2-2	ASSSRHTNTGELF
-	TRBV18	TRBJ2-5	ASSPGIAETQY
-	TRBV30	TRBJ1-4	AWSTGGNEKLF
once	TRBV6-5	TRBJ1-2	ASSYRDSNYGYT
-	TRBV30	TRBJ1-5	AWSVLGQLNQPQH
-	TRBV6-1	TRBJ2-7	ASSQIQGPEQY
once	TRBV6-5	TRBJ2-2	ASSYADTTTGELF
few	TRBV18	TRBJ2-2	ASSPQPPPTGELF
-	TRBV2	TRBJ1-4	ASSEDGGLVGEKLF
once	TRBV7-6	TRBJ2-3	ASSFGLAGGSTDTQY
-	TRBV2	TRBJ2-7	ASMRTSYEQY